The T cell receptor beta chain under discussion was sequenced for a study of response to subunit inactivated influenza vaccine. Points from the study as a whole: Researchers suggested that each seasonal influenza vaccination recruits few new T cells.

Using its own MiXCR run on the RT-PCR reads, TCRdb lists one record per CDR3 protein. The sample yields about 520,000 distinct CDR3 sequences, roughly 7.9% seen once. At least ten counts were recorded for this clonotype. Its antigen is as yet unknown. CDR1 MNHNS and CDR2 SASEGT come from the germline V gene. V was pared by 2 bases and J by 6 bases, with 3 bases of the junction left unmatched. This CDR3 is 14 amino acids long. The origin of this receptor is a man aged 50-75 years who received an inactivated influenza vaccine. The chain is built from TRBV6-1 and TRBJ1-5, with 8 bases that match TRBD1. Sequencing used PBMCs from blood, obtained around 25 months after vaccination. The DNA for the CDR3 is TGTGCCAGCAGTGAACAGGGGGCCGGTCAGCCCCAGCATTTT. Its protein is CASSEQGAGQPQHF.